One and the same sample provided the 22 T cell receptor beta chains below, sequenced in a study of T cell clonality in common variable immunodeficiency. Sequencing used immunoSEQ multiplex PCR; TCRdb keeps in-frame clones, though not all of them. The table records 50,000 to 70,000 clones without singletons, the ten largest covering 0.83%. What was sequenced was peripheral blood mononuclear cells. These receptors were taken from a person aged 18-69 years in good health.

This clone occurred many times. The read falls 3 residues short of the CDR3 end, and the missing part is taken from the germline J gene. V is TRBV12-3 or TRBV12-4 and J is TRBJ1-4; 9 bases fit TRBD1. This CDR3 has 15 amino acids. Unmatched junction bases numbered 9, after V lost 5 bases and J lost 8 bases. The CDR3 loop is CASSLLQGAREKLFF. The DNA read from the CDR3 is TGTGCCAGCAGTCTACTACAGGGGGCGCGAGAAAAA.

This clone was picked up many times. Partial CDR3 DNA: TGTGCCAGCAGCCCTGCCGGGACAGCCCGCTCTGGGGCCAACGTC. As protein: CASSPAGTARSGANV. The complete CDR3 protein is CASSPAGTARSGANVLTF. The V and J genes are TRBV4-2 and TRBJ2-6, with TRBD1 matching over 7 bases. The read terminates 3 residues before the CDR3 end, so the remaining end is supplied by the germline J gene. V dropped 4 bases and J dropped 0; count of bases not matched to a gene: 9. CDR3 size: 18 residues. Per the germline V gene, CDR1 is LGHNA and CDR2 is YNFKEQ.

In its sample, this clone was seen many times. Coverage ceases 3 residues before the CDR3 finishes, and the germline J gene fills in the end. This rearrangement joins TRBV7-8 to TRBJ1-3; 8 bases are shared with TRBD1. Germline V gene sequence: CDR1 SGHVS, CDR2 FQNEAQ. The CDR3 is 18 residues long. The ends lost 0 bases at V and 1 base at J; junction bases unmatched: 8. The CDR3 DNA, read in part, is TGTGCCAGCAGCTTAGCTCCGGGACAGGACTTTTCTGGAAACACC. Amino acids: CASSLAPGQDFSGNT. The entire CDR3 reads CASSLAPGQDFSGNTIYF.

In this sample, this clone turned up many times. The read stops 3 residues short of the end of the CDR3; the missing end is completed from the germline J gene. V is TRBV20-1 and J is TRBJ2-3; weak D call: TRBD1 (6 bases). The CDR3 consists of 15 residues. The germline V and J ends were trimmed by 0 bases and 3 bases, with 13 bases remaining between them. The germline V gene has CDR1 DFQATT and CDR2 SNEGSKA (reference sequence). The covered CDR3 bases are TGCAGTGCTAGAGATCCAGGGGTTAAGACAGATACG. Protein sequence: CSARDPGVKTDT. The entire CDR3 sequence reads CSARDPGVKTDTQYF.

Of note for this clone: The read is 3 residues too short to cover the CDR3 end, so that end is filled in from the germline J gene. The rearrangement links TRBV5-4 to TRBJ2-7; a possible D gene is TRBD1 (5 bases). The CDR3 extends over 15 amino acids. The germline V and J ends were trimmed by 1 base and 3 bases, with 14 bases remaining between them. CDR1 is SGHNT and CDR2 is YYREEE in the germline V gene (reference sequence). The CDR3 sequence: CASSLRAGYDYEQYF. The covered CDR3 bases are TGTGCCAGCAGCTTGAGGGCAGGGTACGACTACGAG. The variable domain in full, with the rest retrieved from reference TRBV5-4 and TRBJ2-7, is ETGVTQSPTHLIKTRGQQVTLRCSSQSGHNTVSWYQQALGQGPQFIFQYYREEENGRGNFPPRFSGLQFPNYSSELNVNALELDDSALYLCASSLRAGYDYEQYFGPGTRLTVT.

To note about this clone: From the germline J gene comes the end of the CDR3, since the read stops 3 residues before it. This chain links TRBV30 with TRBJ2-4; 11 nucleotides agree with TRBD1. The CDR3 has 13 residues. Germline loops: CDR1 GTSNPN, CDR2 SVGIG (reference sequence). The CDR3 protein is CASGTGGFYGQYF. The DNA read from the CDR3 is TGTGCCAGCGGGACAGGGGGTTTCTATGGT.

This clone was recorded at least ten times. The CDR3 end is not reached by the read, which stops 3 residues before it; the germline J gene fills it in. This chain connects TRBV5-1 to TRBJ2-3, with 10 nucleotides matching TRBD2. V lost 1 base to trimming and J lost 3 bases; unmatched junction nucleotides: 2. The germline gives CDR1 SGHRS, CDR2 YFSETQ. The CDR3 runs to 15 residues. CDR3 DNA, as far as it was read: TGCGCCAGCAGCTTGTTTAGCGGGGGGACAGATACG. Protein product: CASSLFSGGTDT. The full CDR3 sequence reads CASSLFSGGTDTQYF.

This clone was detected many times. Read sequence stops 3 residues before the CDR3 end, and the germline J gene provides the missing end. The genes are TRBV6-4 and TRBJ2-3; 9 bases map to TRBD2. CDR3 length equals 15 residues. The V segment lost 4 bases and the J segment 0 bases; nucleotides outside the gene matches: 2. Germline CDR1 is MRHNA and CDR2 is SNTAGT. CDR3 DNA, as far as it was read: TGTGCCAGCAGTGTGCGGGAGGGAAGCACAGATACG. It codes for CASSVREGSTDT. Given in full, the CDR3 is CASSVREGSTDTQYF.

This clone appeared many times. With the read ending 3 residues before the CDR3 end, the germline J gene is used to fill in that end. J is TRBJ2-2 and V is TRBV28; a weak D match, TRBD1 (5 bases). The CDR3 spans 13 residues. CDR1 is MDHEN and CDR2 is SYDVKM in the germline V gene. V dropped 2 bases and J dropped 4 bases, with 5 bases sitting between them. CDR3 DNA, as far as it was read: TGTGCCAGCAGTTTAAGGGGCACCGGGGAG. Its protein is CASSLRGTGE. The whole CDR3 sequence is CASSLRGTGELFF.

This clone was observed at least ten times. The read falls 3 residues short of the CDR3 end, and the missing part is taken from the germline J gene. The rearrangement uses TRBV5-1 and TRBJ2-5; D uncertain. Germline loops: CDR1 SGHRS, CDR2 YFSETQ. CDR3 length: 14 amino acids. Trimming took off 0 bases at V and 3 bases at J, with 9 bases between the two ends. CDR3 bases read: TGCGCCAGCAGCTTGGGAGACTTTGAAGAGACC. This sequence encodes CASSLGDFEET. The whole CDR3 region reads CASSLGDFEETQYF.

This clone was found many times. The sequenced CDR3 bases are TGTGCCAGCAGCCCAGGACTACCGAGCACAGATACG. This codes for CASSPGLPSTDT. The whole CDR3 sequence reads CASSPGLPSTDTQYF. The V gene is TRBV5-4, the J gene TRBJ2-3; possible D gene TRBD2, 6 bases. Read coverage stops 3 residues before the CDR3 terminus; the germline J gene supplies the remainder. Germline V gene data show CDR1 as SGHNT and CDR2 as YYREEE (reference sequence). The CDR3 runs 15 residues. V lost 4 bases, J lost 0 bases, and 12 bases lay in between.

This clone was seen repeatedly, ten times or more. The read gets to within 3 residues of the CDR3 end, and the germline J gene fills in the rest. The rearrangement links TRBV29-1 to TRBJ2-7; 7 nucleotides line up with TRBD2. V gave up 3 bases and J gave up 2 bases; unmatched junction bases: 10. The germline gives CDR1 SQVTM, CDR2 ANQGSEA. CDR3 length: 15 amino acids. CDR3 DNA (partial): TGCAGCGTTGATAGTGGGCTAGCGGATACCTACGAG. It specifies CSVDSGLADTYE. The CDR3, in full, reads CSVDSGLADTYEQYF.

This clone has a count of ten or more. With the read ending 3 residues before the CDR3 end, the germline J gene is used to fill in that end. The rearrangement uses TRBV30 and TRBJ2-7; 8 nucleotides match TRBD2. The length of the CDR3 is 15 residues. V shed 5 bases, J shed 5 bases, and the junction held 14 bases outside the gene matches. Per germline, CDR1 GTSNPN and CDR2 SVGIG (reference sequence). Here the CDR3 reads CAWAASGLGGDEQYF. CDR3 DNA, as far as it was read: TGTGCCTGGGCGGCTAGCGGGTTGGGTGGAGACGAG.

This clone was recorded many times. CDR3 bases read: TGCGCCAGCAGTTCTAGCGGGAGCGGCACAGATACG. Translation: CASSSSGSGTDT. The whole CDR3 protein is CASSSSGSGTDTQYF. The genes are TRBV5-1 and TRBJ2-3; 10 bases line up with TRBD2. The DNA ends 3 residues before the CDR3 does, and the rest of the CDR3 is filled in from the germline J gene. In germline, CDR1 is SGHRS, CDR2 YFSETQ. J was trimmed by 1 base and V by 5 bases; bases with no gene match: 4. The length of the CDR3 is 15 residues.

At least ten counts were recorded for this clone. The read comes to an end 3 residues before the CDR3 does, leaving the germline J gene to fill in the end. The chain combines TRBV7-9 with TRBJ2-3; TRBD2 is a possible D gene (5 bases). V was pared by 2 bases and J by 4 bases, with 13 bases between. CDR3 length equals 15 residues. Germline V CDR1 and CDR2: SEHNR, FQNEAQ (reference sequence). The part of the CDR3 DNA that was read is TGTGCCAGCAGCTTACAGGCTAGCCTCCCAGATACG. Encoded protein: CASSLQASLPDT. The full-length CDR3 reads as CASSLQASLPDTQYF.

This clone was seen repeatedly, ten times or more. The CDR3 region is CASGSGTGDYNEQFF. The sequenced part of the CDR3 DNA is TGTGCTAGTGGTTCCGGGACAGGGGACTACAATGAG. The rearrangement joins TRBV12-5 to TRBJ2-1, with 10 positions matching TRBD1. The CDR3 goes on 3 residues after the read ends, and that part is filled in from the germline J gene. V lost 4 bases, J lost 3 bases, and 3 bases stayed unmatched. CDR1 and CDR2 from the germline V gene are LGHNT and FRNRAP. The CDR3 spans 15 residues.

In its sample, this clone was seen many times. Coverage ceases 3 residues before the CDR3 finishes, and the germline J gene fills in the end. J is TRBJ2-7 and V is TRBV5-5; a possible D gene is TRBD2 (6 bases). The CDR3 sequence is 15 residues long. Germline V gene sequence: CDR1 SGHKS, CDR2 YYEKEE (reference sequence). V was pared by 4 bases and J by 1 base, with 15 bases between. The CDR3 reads CASSVEGIGSYEQYF. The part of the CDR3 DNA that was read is TGTGCCAGCAGCGTGGAGGGGATAGGGTCCTACGAG.

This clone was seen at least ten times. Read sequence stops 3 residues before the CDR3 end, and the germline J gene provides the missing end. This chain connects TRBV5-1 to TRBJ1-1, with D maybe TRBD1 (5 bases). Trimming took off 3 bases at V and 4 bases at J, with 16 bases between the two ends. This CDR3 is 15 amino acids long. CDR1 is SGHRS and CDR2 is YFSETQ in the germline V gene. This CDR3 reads CASSSSTAPTTEAFF. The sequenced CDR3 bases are TGCGCCAGCAGCTCTTCGACAGCCCCGACCACTGAA. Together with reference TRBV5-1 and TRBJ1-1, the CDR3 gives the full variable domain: KAGVTQTPRYLIKTRGQQVTLSCSPISGHRSVSWYQQTPGQGLQFLFEYFSETQRNKGNFPGRFSGRQFSNSRSEMNVSTLELGDSALYLCASSSSTAPTTEAFFGQGTRLTVV.

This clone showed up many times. This chain's CDR3 is CASNFREGDTEAFF. The sequenced CDR3 bases are TGTGCCAGCAATTTCAGGGAAGGGGACACTGAA. V gene TRBV2 combines with J gene TRBJ1-1; D is possibly TRBD1 (5 bases). The read is 3 residues too short to cover the CDR3 end, so that end is filled in from the germline J gene. Trimming left V 7 bases short and J 3 bases short, with 15 bases between. The CDR3 is 14 residues long. Germline assignment: CDR1 SNHLY and CDR2 FYNNEI.

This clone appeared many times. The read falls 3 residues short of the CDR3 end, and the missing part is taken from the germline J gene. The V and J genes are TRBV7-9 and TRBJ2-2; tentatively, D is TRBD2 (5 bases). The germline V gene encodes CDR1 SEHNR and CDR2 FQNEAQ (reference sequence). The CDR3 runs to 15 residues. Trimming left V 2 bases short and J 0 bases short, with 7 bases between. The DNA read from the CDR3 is TGTGCCAGCAGCTTAAAGAGGGCGAACACCGGGGAG. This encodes CASSLKRANTGE. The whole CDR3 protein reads CASSLKRANTGELFF.

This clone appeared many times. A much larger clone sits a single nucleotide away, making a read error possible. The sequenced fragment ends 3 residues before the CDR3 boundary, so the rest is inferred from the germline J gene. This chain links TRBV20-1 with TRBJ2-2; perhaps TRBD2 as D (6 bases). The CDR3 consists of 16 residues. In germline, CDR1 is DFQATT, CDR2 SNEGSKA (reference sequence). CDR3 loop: CSASGGMASGANVLFF. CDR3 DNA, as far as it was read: TGCAGTGCTAGCGGGGGTATGGCCTCTGGGGCCAACGTG.

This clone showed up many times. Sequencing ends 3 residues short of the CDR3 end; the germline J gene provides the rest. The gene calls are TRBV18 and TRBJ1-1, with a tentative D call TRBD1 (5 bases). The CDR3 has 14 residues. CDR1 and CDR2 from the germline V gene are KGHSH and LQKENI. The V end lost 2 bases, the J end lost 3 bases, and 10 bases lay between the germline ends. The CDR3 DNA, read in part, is TGTGCCAGCTCACCAAGAGGGGATGACACTGAA. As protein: CASSPRGDDTE. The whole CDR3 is CASSPRGDDTEAFF.